A selection of T cell receptor beta chains follows, all from one sample in a study of regulatory T cells in long-lasting Graves disease. TCRdb reprocessed the multiplex PCR reads via MiXCR and lists one record per CDR3 protein. The sample records about 470,000 distinct CDR3 sequences, around 21% being singletons. Sequenced material: peripheral blood mononuclear cells (PBMCs), taken when the disease was refractory, from a patient treated with antithyroid drugs. Receptor source: a female donor with Graves disease. Both conserved end residues are part of each CDR3. Fields, in order: clone size, D gene, V gene, J gene, CDR3 protein, CDR3 DNA. D genes are given only for firm matches. Some rows mark clone size as missing; the rest say once, few, many or name a class of expanded clone.

>few|-|TRBV29-1|TRBJ2-2
CSLRGETGELFF
TGCAGCCTCAGGGGGGAAACCGGGGAGCTGTTTTTT
>many|TRBD1|TRBV28|TRBJ1-5
CASSSVDRAFQPQHF
TGTGCCAGCAGTTCCGTGGACAGGGCGTTTCAGCCCCAGCATTTT
>many|TRBD1|TRBV6-1|TRBJ1-2
CASSNRGRDYGYTF
TGTGCCAGCAGTAACAGGGGGCGCGACTATGGCTACACCTTC
>many|-|TRBV11-1|TRBJ2-7
CASSLSDNYEQYF
TGTGCCAGCAGCTTATCGGACAACTACGAGCAGTACTTC
>many|TRBD1|TRBV28|TRBJ1-3
CASSRTGVLDTIYF
TGTGCCAGCAGTCGGACAGGGGTGCTGGACACCATATATTTT
>few|-|TRBV7-9|TRBJ2-7
CASSSRANYEQYF
TGTGCCAGCAGCTCCCGGGCCAACTACGAGCAGTACTTC
>-|-|TRBV19|TRBJ2-7
CASSKQGEYEQYF
TGTGCCAGTAGTAAACAGGGAGAATACGAGCAGTACTTC
>once|-|TRBV6-1|TRBJ2-1
CASSDLTGDSYNEQFF
TGTGCCAGCAGTGACCTAACGGGAGACTCCTACAATGAGCAGTTCTTC
>-|TRBD1|TRBV20-1|TRBJ2-1
CSARGEGGINEQFF
TGCAGTGCTAGGGGGGAAGGGGGCATCAATGAGCAGTTCTTC
>-|-|TRBV6-1|TRBJ2-6
CATLSGAGANVLTF
TGTGCCACGTTATCGGGGGCTGGGGCCAACGTCCTGACTTTC
>many|-|TRBV7-8|TRBJ1-2
CASSRGFITDYGYTF
TGTGCCAGCAGCCGAGGGTTCATAACAGACTATGGCTACACCTTC
>many|-|TRBV6-2/TRBV6-3|TRBJ1-2
CASSSSSGSYGYTF
-
>few|TRBD1|TRBV28|TRBJ1-5
CASSHRTGVANQPQHF
TGTGCCAGCAGTCACCGGACAGGGGTTGCGAATCAGCCCCAGCATTTT
>few|TRBD1|TRBV7-9|TRBJ2-2
CASSYGTGRTGELFF
TGTGCCAGCAGTTATGGGACAGGGAGGACCGGGGAGCTGTTTTTT
>many|-|TRBV6-2/TRBV6-3|TRBJ1-6
CASSYSWGSSPLHF
TGTGCCAGCAGTTACTCGTGGGGCTCTTCACCCCTCCACTTT
>many|-|TRBV9|TRBJ2-5
CASSTYGTGQETQYF
TGTGCCAGCAGCACCTACGGGACCGGCCAAGAGACCCAGTACTTC
>few|-|TRBV15|TRBJ1-2
CATSTNSDRRGGYTF
TGTGCCACCAGCACCAATTCGGACAGACGCGGGGGCTACACCTTC